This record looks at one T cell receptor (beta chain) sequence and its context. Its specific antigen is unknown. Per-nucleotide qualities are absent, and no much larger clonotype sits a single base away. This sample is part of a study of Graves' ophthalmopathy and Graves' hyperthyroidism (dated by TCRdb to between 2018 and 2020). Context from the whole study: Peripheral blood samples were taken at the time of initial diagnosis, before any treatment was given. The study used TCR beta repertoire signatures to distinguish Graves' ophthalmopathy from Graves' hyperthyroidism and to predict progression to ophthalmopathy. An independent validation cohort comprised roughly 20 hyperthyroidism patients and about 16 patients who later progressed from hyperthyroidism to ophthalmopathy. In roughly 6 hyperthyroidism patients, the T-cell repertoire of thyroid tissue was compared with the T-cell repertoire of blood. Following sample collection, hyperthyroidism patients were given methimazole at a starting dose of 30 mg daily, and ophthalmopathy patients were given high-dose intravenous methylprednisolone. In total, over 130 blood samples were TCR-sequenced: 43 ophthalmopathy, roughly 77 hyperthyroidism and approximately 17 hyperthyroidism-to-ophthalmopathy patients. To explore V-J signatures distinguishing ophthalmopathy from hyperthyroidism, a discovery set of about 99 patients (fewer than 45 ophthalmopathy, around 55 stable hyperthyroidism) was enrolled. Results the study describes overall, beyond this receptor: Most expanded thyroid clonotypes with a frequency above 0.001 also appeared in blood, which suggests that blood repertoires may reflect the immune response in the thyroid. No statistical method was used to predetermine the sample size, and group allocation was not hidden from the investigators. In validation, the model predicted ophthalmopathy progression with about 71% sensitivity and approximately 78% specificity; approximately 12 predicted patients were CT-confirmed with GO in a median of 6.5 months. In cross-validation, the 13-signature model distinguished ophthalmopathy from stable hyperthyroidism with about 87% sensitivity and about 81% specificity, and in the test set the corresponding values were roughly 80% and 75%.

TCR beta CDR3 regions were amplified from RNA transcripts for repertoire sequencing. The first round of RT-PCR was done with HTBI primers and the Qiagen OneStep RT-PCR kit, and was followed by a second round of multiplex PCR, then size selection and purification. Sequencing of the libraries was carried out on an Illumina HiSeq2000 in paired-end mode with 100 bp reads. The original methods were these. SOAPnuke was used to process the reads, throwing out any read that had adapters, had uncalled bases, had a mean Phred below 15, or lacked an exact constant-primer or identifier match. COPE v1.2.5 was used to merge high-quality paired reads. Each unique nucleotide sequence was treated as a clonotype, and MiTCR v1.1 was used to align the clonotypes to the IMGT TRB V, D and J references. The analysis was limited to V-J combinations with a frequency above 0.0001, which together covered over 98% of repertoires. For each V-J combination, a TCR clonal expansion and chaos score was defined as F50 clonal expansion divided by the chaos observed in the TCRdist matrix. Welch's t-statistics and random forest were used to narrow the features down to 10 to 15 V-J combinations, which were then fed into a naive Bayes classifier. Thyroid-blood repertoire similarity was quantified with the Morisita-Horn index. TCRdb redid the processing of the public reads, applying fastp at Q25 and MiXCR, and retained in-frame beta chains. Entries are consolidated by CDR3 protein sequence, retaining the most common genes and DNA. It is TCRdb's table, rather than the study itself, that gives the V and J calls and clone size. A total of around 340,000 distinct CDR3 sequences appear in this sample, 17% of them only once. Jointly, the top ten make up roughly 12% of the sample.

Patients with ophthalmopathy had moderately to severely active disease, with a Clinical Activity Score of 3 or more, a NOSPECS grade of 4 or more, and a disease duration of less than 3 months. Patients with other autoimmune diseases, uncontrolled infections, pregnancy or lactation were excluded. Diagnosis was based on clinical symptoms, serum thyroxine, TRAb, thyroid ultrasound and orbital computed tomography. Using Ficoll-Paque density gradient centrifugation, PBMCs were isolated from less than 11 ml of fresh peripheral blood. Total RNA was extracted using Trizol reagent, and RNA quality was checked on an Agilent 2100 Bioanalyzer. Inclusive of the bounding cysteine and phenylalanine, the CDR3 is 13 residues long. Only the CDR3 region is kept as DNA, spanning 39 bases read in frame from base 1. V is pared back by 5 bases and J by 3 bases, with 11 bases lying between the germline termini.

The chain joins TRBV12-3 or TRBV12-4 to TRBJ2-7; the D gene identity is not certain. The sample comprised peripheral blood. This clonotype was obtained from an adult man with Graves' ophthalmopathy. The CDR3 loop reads CASSGQVGYEQYF. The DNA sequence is TGTGCCAGCAGTGGGCAGGTGGGCTACGAGCAGTACTTC.